This TCR beta chain was retrieved from a study of blood T cell repertoires in COVID-19. As for the study in general: Samples representing acute and convalescent COVID-19 were sourced from the United States, Italy and Spain. Nucleic acid was either cDNA or gDNA, and it came from T cells, B-cell-depleted T cells, or PBMCs.

Per the authors' pipeline: Reference gene primer amplification in the assay estimated nucleated cell counts. Measured with immunoSEQ multiplex PCR; TCRdb has only the in-frame clones, and not every one. The V and J calls and clone size are taken from that table; D and trimming were inferred from the DNA. The profile shows tens of thousands of clones, more than 75% of them singletons. V lost 4 bases and J lost 5, with 13 bases in between. There are 14 residues in the CDR3. Germline V gene sequence: CDR1 ENHRY, CDR2 SYGVKD. The sample was peripheral blood. The sequence came from a human donor in a cohort sampled during active COVID-19. The donor label of this sample is uncertain. The chain employs TRBV10-3 and TRBJ2-3, with a tentative D call TRBD2 (6 bases). This CDR3 is CAISGSGNGDTQYF. The CDR3, as DNA: TGTGCCATCAGTGGTAGCGGAAACGGAGATACGCAGTATTTT.